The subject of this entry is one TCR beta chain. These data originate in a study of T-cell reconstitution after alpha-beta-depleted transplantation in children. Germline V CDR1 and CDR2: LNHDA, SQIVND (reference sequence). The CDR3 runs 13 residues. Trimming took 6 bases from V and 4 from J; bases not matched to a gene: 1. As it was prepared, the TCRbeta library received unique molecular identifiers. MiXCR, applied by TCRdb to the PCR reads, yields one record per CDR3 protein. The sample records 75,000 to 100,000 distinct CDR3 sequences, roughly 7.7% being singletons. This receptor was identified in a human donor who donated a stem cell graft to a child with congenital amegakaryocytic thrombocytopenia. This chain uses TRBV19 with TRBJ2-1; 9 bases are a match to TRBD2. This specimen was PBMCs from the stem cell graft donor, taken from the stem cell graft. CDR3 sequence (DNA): TGTGCCAGTAGGGCGGGAGGGTACAATGAGCAGTTCTTC. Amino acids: CASRAGGYNEQFF.